This entry describes one TCR beta chain. Deletions cut 7 bases from V and 5 bases from J, with 14 bases between. The CDR3 covers 13 residues. Germline CDR1 and CDR2: SNHLY and FYNNEI. These data are taken from a study of blood T cell repertoires in COVID-19. Study members were between about 18 and 100 years old and lived in around 24 US regions. Cohorts were determined from participant-reported clinical history. Participants classified as exposed had met a COVID-19 case within 2 weeks before study entry. In the source study's methods: Estimation of nucleated cell counts relied on the amplification of reference gene primers. TCRdb's table, derived via immunoSEQ multiplex PCR, lists solely in-frame clones and lacks some. V and J calls and clone size follow that table, whereas D and trimming were derived from the DNA. Of about 320,000 clones in the sample, roughly nine tenths were seen once.

The V call is TRBV2, the J call TRBJ2-5; the D gene is possibly TRBD2 (7 bases). The receptor comes from a woman aged 25 to 45 who had been exposed to COVID-19. Sequencing input: PBMCs or T cells enriched from blood (not recorded which). The CDR3 DNA sequence: TGTGCCAGCACTGGGGGGGGCCGGGAGACCCAGTACTTC. Translating gives CASTGGGRETQYF. Combining the CDR3 with reference TRBV2 and TRBJ2-5 gives the whole variable domain EPEVTQTPSHQVTQMGQEVILRCVPISNHLYFYWYRQILGQKVEFLVSFYNNEISEKSEIFDDQFSVERPDGSNFTLKIRSTKLEDSAMYFCASTGGGRETQYFGPGTRLLVL.